These T cell receptor beta chains were read from a single sample in a study of blood T cell repertoires in COVID-19. Profiling relied on immunoSEQ multiplex PCR, and the TCRdb table lists in-frame clones only, not all of them. The data show 90,000 or so clones, 65% to 90% seen once. The sample taken for sequencing was peripheral blood. The origin of the receptors is a man between 60 and 75 years old with acute or convalescent COVID-19. Each CDR3 is given with its conserved first and last residue. Fields, in order: D gene, V gene, J gene, clone size, CDR3 DNA, CDR3 protein. A D gene is named only where the DNA matches it firmly. Clone size is not always given. Where it is, it says once, few, many or a class for expanded clones.

d_gene: TRBD1; v_gene: TRBV13; j_gene: TRBJ1-5; abundance: -; CDR3nt: TGTGCCAGCAGCTTAGGGGGACAGGGGAGTAGCAATCAGCCCCAGCATTTT; CDR3aa: CASSLGGQGSSNQPQHF
d_gene: -; v_gene: TRBV19; j_gene: TRBJ2-7; abundance: -; CDR3nt: TGTGCCAGTAGTAAACGCGATAACTCCTACGAGCAGTACTTC; CDR3aa: CASSKRDNSYEQYF
d_gene: -; v_gene: TRBV29-1; j_gene: TRBJ1-1; abundance: -; CDR3nt: TGCAGCGTCGGGACTACCCCTGAAGCTTTCTTT; CDR3aa: CSVGTTPEAFF
d_gene: -; v_gene: TRBV15; j_gene: TRBJ1-2; abundance: -; CDR3nt: TGTGCCACCAGCAGAGATCTTCGACAAAGTTCTGTCTATGGCTACACCTTC; CDR3aa: CATSRDLRQSSVYGYTF
d_gene: TRBD1; v_gene: TRBV15; j_gene: TRBJ2-7; abundance: once; CDR3nt: TGTGCCACCAGCAGAGGGGGGTCGGGACAGGTCATCGAGCAGTACTTC; CDR3aa: CATSRGGSGQVIEQYF
d_gene: TRBD1; v_gene: TRBV29-1; j_gene: TRBJ2-2; abundance: -; CDR3nt: TGCAGCGTTGGGAGACAGGGGGCGAACACCGGGGAGCTGTTTTTT; CDR3aa: CSVGRQGANTGELFF
d_gene: -; v_gene: TRBV29-1; j_gene: TRBJ1-1; abundance: -; CDR3nt: TGCAGCGTTCAAGGGGGACACTGGAACACTGAAGCTTTCTTT; CDR3aa: CSVQGGHWNTEAFF
d_gene: TRBD1; v_gene: TRBV6-5; j_gene: TRBJ2-7; abundance: -; CDR3nt: TGTGCCAGCAGTTACTCTCGGACAGGGTTCGACGAGCAGTACTTC; CDR3aa: CASSYSRTGFDEQYF
d_gene: TRBD2; v_gene: TRBV7-2; j_gene: TRBJ2-3; abundance: -; CDR3nt: TGTGCCAGCAGCTTAGCCCGGGCTAGCGGTAGCACAGATACGCAGTATTTT; CDR3aa: CASSLARASGSTDTQYF
d_gene: -; v_gene: TRBV29-1; j_gene: TRBJ1-2; abundance: -; CDR3nt: TGCAGCGTTGATCCCCAGAGCGGCTTTACCTTC; CDR3aa: CSVDPQSGFTF
d_gene: TRBD1; v_gene: TRBV2; j_gene: TRBJ2-3; abundance: -; CDR3nt: TGTGCCAGCAGAGACCACACCGGGACAGGGGGCACAGATACGCAGTATTTT; CDR3aa: CASRDHTGTGGTDTQYF
d_gene: TRBD1; v_gene: TRBV29-1; j_gene: TRBJ1-2; abundance: -; CDR3nt: TGCAGCGTCGTGGAAATGGGACAGGGAGGAGAGGGCTACACCTTC; CDR3aa: CSVVEMGQGGEGYTF
d_gene: TRBD1; v_gene: TRBV27; j_gene: TRBJ1-2; abundance: once; CDR3nt: TGTGCCAGCAGTTTCCTTACAGGGGGTTATGGCTACACCTTC; CDR3aa: CASSFLTGGYGYTF
d_gene: TRBD1; v_gene: TRBV5-6; j_gene: TRBJ1-1; abundance: -; CDR3nt: TGTGCCAGCAGCTTATATAGGGACAGGGGTCGTTCCTCCGACACTGAAGCTTTCTTT; CDR3aa: CASSLYRDRGRSSDTEAFF
d_gene: TRBD1; v_gene: TRBV6-2/TRBV6-3; j_gene: TRBJ1-2; abundance: -; CDR3nt: TGTGCCAGCAGTTACTCTGGGACAGGGCACGGCTACACCTTC; CDR3aa: CASSYSGTGHGYTF
d_gene: -; v_gene: TRBV7-2; j_gene: TRBJ1-1; abundance: -; CDR3nt: TGTGCCAGCAGTCCGACAGTGACTGAAGCTTTCTTT; CDR3aa: CASSPTVTEAFF
d_gene: -; v_gene: TRBV6-1; j_gene: TRBJ2-7; abundance: -; CDR3nt: TGTGCCAGCAGTGATGCGCAGGGCCCCGACGAGCAGTACTTC; CDR3aa: CASSDAQGPDEQYF
d_gene: -; v_gene: TRBV6-1; j_gene: TRBJ2-6; abundance: -; CDR3nt: TGTGCCAGCAGTGAAGGGGCGGGCCGCTCTGGGGCCAACGTCCTGACTTTC; CDR3aa: CASSEGAGRSGANVLTF
d_gene: TRBD2; v_gene: TRBV6-2/TRBV6-3; j_gene: TRBJ2-5; abundance: once; CDR3nt: TGTGCCAGCAGTTGGACTAGCGGGGGGCGAGAGACCCAGTACTTC; CDR3aa: CASSWTSGGRETQYF
d_gene: TRBD2; v_gene: TRBV27; j_gene: TRBJ2-3; abundance: -; CDR3nt: TGTGCCAGCAGTCCGCGGACTAGCGGCACCTCCACAGATACGCAGTATTTT; CDR3aa: CASSPRTSGTSTDTQYF
d_gene: -; v_gene: TRBV30; j_gene: TRBJ1-5; abundance: -; CDR3nt: TGTGCCTGGAGGGGAGTGGGGTACAATCAGCCCCAGCATTTT; CDR3aa: CAWRGVGYNQPQHF
d_gene: -; v_gene: TRBV4-1; j_gene: TRBJ1-4; abundance: once; CDR3nt: TGCGCCAGCAGCCAACCTTGGGGGGGTGAAAAACTGTTTTTT; CDR3aa: CASSQPWGGEKLFF
d_gene: TRBD2; v_gene: TRBV18; j_gene: TRBJ2-7; abundance: -; CDR3nt: TGTGCCAGCTCACGACCCTCTAGCGGACACTACGAGCAGTACTTC; CDR3aa: CASSRPSSGHYEQYF
d_gene: -; v_gene: TRBV3-1/TRBV3-2; j_gene: TRBJ1-2; abundance: few; CDR3nt: TGTGCCAGCAGCCAAGGCAGGGCCTCTGGCTACACCTTC; CDR3aa: CASSQGRASGYTF
d_gene: TRBD1; v_gene: TRBV5-1; j_gene: TRBJ2-1; abundance: -; CDR3nt: TGCGCCAGCAGTTCTCTACAGGGGAGCTCCTACAATGAGCAGTTCTTC; CDR3aa: CASSSLQGSSYNEQFF
d_gene: -; v_gene: TRBV18; j_gene: TRBJ1-2; abundance: -; CDR3nt: TGTGCCAGCTCACCCGGCGGAACGCAGGGGTGGTCGGGATTTGGCTACACCTTC; CDR3aa: CASSPGGTQGWSGFGYTF
d_gene: TRBD1; v_gene: TRBV12-3/TRBV12-4; j_gene: TRBJ1-2; abundance: -; CDR3nt: TGTGCCAGCAGTTTTGACAGGGATGGCTACACCTTC; CDR3aa: CASSFDRDGYTF
d_gene: -; v_gene: TRBV5-1; j_gene: TRBJ2-5; abundance: -; CDR3nt: TGCGCCAGCAGCGGGTGGGTATCAGGAGAGACCCAGTACTTC; CDR3aa: CASSGWVSGETQYF
d_gene: TRBD1; v_gene: TRBV19; j_gene: TRBJ1-2; abundance: -; CDR3nt: TGTGCCAGTAGACCCACCGACAGGGGTCATGGCTACACCTTC; CDR3aa: CASRPTDRGHGYTF
d_gene: TRBD1; v_gene: TRBV10-3; j_gene: TRBJ2-5; abundance: -; CDR3nt: TGTGCCATCGGACAGGGGGGAGTTCAAGAGACCCAGTACTTC; CDR3aa: CAIGQGGVQETQYF
d_gene: -; v_gene: TRBV5-1; j_gene: TRBJ1-2; abundance: -; CDR3nt: TGCGCCAGCAGCTTGGTTTCCCAGGGGAGCTATGGCTACACCTTC; CDR3aa: CASSLVSQGSYGYTF
d_gene: -; v_gene: TRBV6-5; j_gene: TRBJ1-1; abundance: -; CDR3nt: TGTGCCAGCAGGGGGGGACGGGCGGTCACTGAAGCTTTCTTT; CDR3aa: CASRGGRAVTEAFF
d_gene: TRBD2; v_gene: TRBV6-4; j_gene: TRBJ2-3; abundance: -; CDR3nt: TGTGCCAGCAGCCGAGAGCGGGGGGGCCAGGATACGCAGTATTTT; CDR3aa: CASSRERGGQDTQYF
d_gene: TRBD2; v_gene: TRBV29-1; j_gene: TRBJ2-3; abundance: -; CDR3nt: TGCAGCGTGACTAGCGGTATCACAGATACGCAGTATTTT; CDR3aa: CSVTSGITDTQYF
d_gene: TRBD2; v_gene: TRBV5-1; j_gene: TRBJ2-6; abundance: -; CDR3nt: TGCGCCAGCAGCTACTCTAGCGGGATCTCTGGGGCCAACGTCCTGACTTTC; CDR3aa: CASSYSSGISGANVLTF
d_gene: -; v_gene: TRBV30; j_gene: TRBJ1-6; abundance: -; CDR3nt: TGTGCCTGGAGTGTAGGAGGAATTTCCTTCGATAATTCACCCCTCCACTTT; CDR3aa: CAWSVGGISFDNSPLHF